These 32 T cell receptor beta chains originate from one sample sequenced in a study of blood T cells in healthy people across ages. A second PCR of 7 to 11 cycles used a sample-barcoded 5' primer and a J-beta primer mix. TCRdb reprocessed the 5' RACE reads via MiXCR and lists one record per CDR3 protein. The repertoire holds 600,000 to 850,000 distinct CDR3 sequences, with around 40% as singletons. The sequencing input was blood. These receptors were obtained from a woman aged 55-70 years in good health.

The gene calls are TRBV2 and TRBJ2-1; TRBD2 agrees at 10 bases. CDR3 length equals 14 residues. The germline V gene has CDR1 SNHLY and CDR2 FYNNEI. V was pared by 8 bases and J by 3 bases, with 4 bases of the junction left unmatched. CDR3 in amino acids: CASRASGGYNEQFF. DNA for the CDR3: TGTGCCAGCCGTGCTAGCGGGGGCTACAATGAGCAGTTCTTC.

The chain employs TRBV10-3 and TRBJ1-2, with D perhaps matching TRBD1 (5 bases). V lost 7 bases to trimming and J lost 5 bases, with 14 bases between them. The CDR3 extends over 13 amino acids. The germline CDR1 and CDR2 sequences are ENHRY and SYGVKD. CDR3 sequence: CAIMAGRDYGYTF. CDR3 sequence (DNA): TGTGCCATCATGGCAGGGCGGGATTATGGCTACACCTTC.

This chain joins TRBV9 and TRBJ1-6; 8 bases line up with TRBD1. Germline V gene lookup returns CDR1 SGDLS and CDR2 YYNGEE. The ends lost 3 bases at V and 5 bases at J; junction bases unmatched: 7. The CDR3 is 16 amino acids. This CDR3 reads CASSAGGQGHNSPLHF. CDR3 DNA: TGTGCCAGCAGCGCAGGAGGACAGGGACATAATTCACCCCTCCACTTT.

Notes on this clonotype: An end of the junction differs from the germline gene, which may be a read error. The chain carries TRBV10-2 and TRBJ2-4, with 9 bases fitting TRBD1. The DNA end favors TRBJ2-7, so the J call may be wrong. Per germline, CDR1 WSHSY and CDR2 SAAADI. This CDR3 is 15 amino acids long. The CDR3, as DNA: TGCGCCGGCAGTGAGTCAGGGGACAGGGCCTACGAGCAGTACTTC. This encodes CAGSESGDRAYEQYF.

This rearrangement joins TRBV20-1 to TRBJ1-1; 7 positions agree with TRBD1. V was clipped by 4 bases and J by 4 bases; unmatched bases: 6. Germline-derived CDR1 and CDR2 are DFQATT and SNEGSKA (reference sequence). The CDR3 is 13 amino acids. The CDR3 nucleotides are TGCAGTGCTACGACCGGGACAGCCACTGAAGCTTTCTTT. Translation: CSATTGTATEAFF.

V gene TRBV6-5 combines with J gene TRBJ2-3; TRBD1 might be the D (5 bases). Germline V gives CDR1 MNHEY, CDR2 SVGAGI. The CDR3 length is 13 residues. V lost 8 bases and J lost 2, with 11 bases in between. In DNA, the CDR3 is TGTGCCAGCCGGCGACAGATCACAGATACGCAGTATTTT. Its protein product is CASRRQITDTQYF.

This rearrangement joins TRBV6-6 to TRBJ2-3, with TRBD2 matching 13 bases. CDR1 MNHNY and CDR2 SVGAGI come from the germline V gene (reference sequence). Trimming removed 7 bases from V and 8 bases from J; junction bases left unmatched: 9. The CDR3 length is 15 residues. CDR3: CASTRTSGGVGTQYF. CDR3 in DNA: TGTGCCAGCACTAGGACTAGCGGGGGCGTAGGTACGCAGTATTTT.

This rearrangement joins TRBV29-1 to TRBJ2-7; D might be TRBD1 (6 bases). Looked up from germline, CDR1 is SQVTM and CDR2 is ANQGSEA. The CDR3 spans 13 residues. V was trimmed by 2 bases and J by 3 bases, leaving 11 bases between them. The CDR3 loop is CSVETPRGYEQYF. For the CDR3, the DNA is TGCAGCGTTGAAACGCCCAGGGGCTACGAGCAGTACTTC.

V and J are TRBV27 and TRBJ1-4; D unclear. This CDR3 spans 15 amino acids. Germline V gene lookup returns CDR1 MNHEY and CDR2 SMNVEV (reference sequence). The V gene lost 6 bases and the J gene lost 2 bases, with 13 bases spanning the gap. The CDR3 loop reads CASRWAWGTNEKLFF. The CDR3 nucleotides are TGTGCCAGCAGATGGGCATGGGGTACTAATGAAAAACTGTTTTTT.

This clonotype showed up just a few times. V usage is TRBV5-6 and J usage is TRBJ2-7; 7 bases are a match to TRBD1. The CDR3 is 14 amino acids. V gave up 5 bases and J gave up 2 bases; unmatched junction bases: 7. From germline, CDR1 is SGHDT and CDR2 YYEEEE. The DNA of the CDR3 is TGTGCCAGCAGTGATGGACAGGTAGCCTACGAGCAGTACTTC. Translating gives CASSDGQVAYEQYF.

This clonotype has ten or more counts. The V and J genes are TRBV13 and TRBJ2-7, with TRBD2 as a possible D gene (5 bases). Germline V gives CDR1 PRHDT, CDR2 FYEKMQ (reference sequence). The CDR3 totals 17 residues. Trimming cost V 5 bases and J 0 bases, with 20 bases left between them. CDR3 DNA: TGTGCCAGCAGCCGTCTGGATTGGGCGGGCGCCTCCTACGAGCAGTACTTC. Translating it yields CASSRLDWAGASYEQYF.

This rearrangement joins TRBV27 to TRBJ1-2; D unresolved. Germline V CDR1 and CDR2: MNHEY, SMNVEV (reference sequence). Trimming took off 8 bases at V and 0 bases at J, with 13 bases between the two ends. CDR3 length: 14 residues. The CDR3 sequence: CASAPSGANYGYTF. The CDR3 nucleotides are TGTGCCAGCGCCCCGTCTGGAGCTAACTATGGCTACACCTTC.

This clonotype was seen at least ten times. V is TRBV5-1 and J is TRBJ2-7, with D tentatively TRBD1 (6 bases). Trimming took off 1 base at V and 1 base at J, with 12 bases between the two ends. Germline CDR1 and CDR2: SGHRS and YFSETQ. The CDR3 totals 15 residues. This chain's CDR3 is CASSLTAGASYEQYF. The CDR3 DNA is TGCGCCAGCAGCTTGACGGCAGGGGCGTCCTACGAGCAGTACTTC.

The sample holds many counts of this clonotype. The V call is TRBV20-1, the J call TRBJ1-4; no firm D call. The V end was cut by 1 base, the J end by 7 bases, with 1 base between. This CDR3 contains 10 residues. Germline V lookup: CDR1 DFQATT, CDR2 SNEGSKA (reference sequence). The CDR3, as DNA: TGCAGTGCTAGAGGTGAAAAACTGTTTTTT. Translation: CSARGEKLFF.

CDR3 loop: CASSYEGSSSSYEQYF. The CDR3 nucleotides are TGTGCCAGCAGCTATGAGGGGTCCTCGAGCTCCTACGAGCAGTACTTC. The chain couples TRBV13 to TRBJ2-7; D possibly uses TRBD1 or TRBD2 (5 bases each). The germline V gene encodes CDR1 PRHDT and CDR2 FYEKMQ (reference sequence). V was pared by 4 bases and J by 0 bases, with 16 bases between. The CDR3 length is 16 residues.

The rearrangement joins TRBV11-1 to TRBJ2-5, with TRBD2 identical over 11 bases. Germline CDR1 SGHAT, CDR2 FQDESV (reference sequence). V dropped 5 bases and J dropped 11; count of bases not matched to a gene: 13. The CDR3 extends over 15 amino acids. The CDR3 DNA sequence: TGTGCCAGCAGCCCCCGGACTAGCGGGCGCAATGAGCAGTACTTC. The encoded protein is CASSPRTSGRNEQYF.

Of note for this clonotype: This sequence may be a read error, since a much larger clone differs from it by one base. This sequence joins TRBV24-1 and TRBJ2-1; D ambiguous. The CDR3 covers 12 residues. In germline, CDR1 is KGHDR, CDR2 SFDVKD. Trimming shortened V by 1 base and J by 8 bases, and 5 bases separated the two germline ends. Here the CDR3 DNA reads TGTGCCACCAGTGATTTATACGATGAGCAGTTCTTC. Amino acid sequence: CATSDLYDEQFF.

The V and J genes are TRBV12-3 or TRBV12-4 and TRBJ1-1, with TRBD1 matching over 7 bases. After removal of 5 bases from V and 11 bases from J, the junction contained 11 bases not matched to a gene. The CDR3 length is 13 residues. The CDR3, as DNA: TGTGCCAGCAGTACCCGGGACAGTCCGCGGGCTTTCTTT. It specifies CASSTRDSPRAFF.

As to this clonotype: A single base separates this from a much larger clone, so it may be a read error. The gene calls are TRBV12-3 or TRBV12-4 and TRBJ2-3, with TRBD2 identical over 10 bases. This CDR3 is 14 amino acids long. V was pared by 10 bases and J by 6 bases, with 10 bases of the junction left unmatched. The CDR3 here is CANSLAGAGDTQYF. The CDR3 nucleotides read TGTGCCAACAGCCTAGCGGGAGCGGGTGATACGCAGTATTTT.

The CDR3 region has the DNA TGTGCCAGCAGTTTGCCGAGGACTGTAACAGATACGCAGTATTTT. This translates into CASSLPRTVTDTQYF. V and J are TRBV14 and TRBJ2-3, with D possibly matching TRBD2 (5 bases). V was trimmed by 6 bases and J by 3 bases, leaving 16 bases between them. The CDR3 covers 15 residues. Germline CDR1 SGHDN, CDR2 FVKESK.

This clonotype was observed a handful of times. V usage is TRBV4-2 and J usage is TRBJ2-5; D gene uncertain. V lost 0 bases and J lost 3, with 11 bases in between. The CDR3 spans 15 residues. Germline V gene sequence: CDR1 LGHNA, CDR2 YNFKEQ. CDR3 nucleotide sequence: TGTGCCAGCAGCCAAGAATTGTTGGGTGAAGAGACCCAGTACTTC. Amino acid sequence: CASSQELLGEETQYF.

The V and J genes are TRBV6-2 or TRBV6-3 and TRBJ2-5, with D unresolved. Trimming stripped 4 bases from V and 4 bases from J, with 13 bases between. This CDR3 is built from 14 residues. The germline V gene encodes CDR1 MNHEY and CDR2 SVGEGT. The CDR3 here is CASSSQQERETQYF. The CDR3, as DNA: TGTGCCAGCAGTTCCCAGCAGGAGCGAGAGACCCAGTACTTC.

This clonotype has at least ten counts. The CDR3 coding sequence is TGTGCCAGCAGTGCCGACAGGGCGGCCTACAATGAGCAGTTCTTC. Encoded protein: CASSADRAAYNEQFF. The chain links TRBV2 to TRBJ2-1; 7 bases fit TRBD1. The CDR3 is made up of 15 amino acids. Trimming at V came to 4 bases and at J to 2 bases, leaving 5 bases not matched to a gene. Germline CDR1 reads SNHLY; CDR2 reads FYNNEI.

The rearrangement uses TRBV20-1 and TRBJ2-6; D perhaps matches TRBD1 (5 bases). The germline V gene encodes CDR1 DFQATT and CDR2 SNEGSKA (reference sequence). The CDR3 totals 18 residues. Trimming took off 0 bases at V and 0 bases at J, with 15 bases between the two ends. CDR3 DNA: TGCAGTGCTAGAGATGCAGGACAACCAGTCTCTGGGGCCAACGTCCTGACTTTC. Protein: CSARDAGQPVSGANVLTF.

CDR3 nucleotides: TGTGCCAGCAAACGGACTAGCGGGGGGGGCTTCCAAGAGACCCAGTACTTC. This codes for CASKRTSGGGFQETQYF. The V gene is TRBV27, the J gene TRBJ2-5; 15 positions match TRBD2. The germline V gene has CDR1 MNHEY and CDR2 SMNVEV (reference sequence). The CDR3 sequence is 17 residues long. Trimming cost V 7 bases and J 1 base; bases outside gene matches: 7.

This clonotype was counted only a few times. The V gene is TRBV5-1, the J gene TRBJ1-1, with a weak D call TRBD1 (6 bases). The germline V gene has CDR1 SGHRS and CDR2 YFSETQ. The V end was cut by 2 bases, the J end by 9 bases, with 11 bases between. The CDR3 extends over 12 amino acids. The CDR3 DNA reads TGCGCCAGCAGCTTAGATACAGGGAAAGCTTTCTTT. This encodes CASSLDTGKAFF.

The chain is built from TRBV5-1 and TRBJ2-3; 10 bases are a match to TRBD2. Trimming removed 0 bases from V and 3 bases from J; junction bases left unmatched: 13. Germline lookup yields CDR1 SGHRS and CDR2 YFSETQ. The CDR3 spans 19 residues. CDR3 loop: CASSLDGPSGGLGTDTQYF. CDR3 bases: TGCGCCAGCAGCTTGGATGGGCCTAGCGGGGGTCTCGGTACAGATACGCAGTATTTT.

The chain has TRBV5-1 and TRBJ1-1; D uncertain. Germline CDR1 is SGHRS and CDR2 is YFSETQ. Trimming removed 5 bases from V and 2 bases from J, with 13 bases in between. The CDR3 has 14 amino acids. CDR3 coding DNA: TGCGCCAGCAGGGTAGGGTCGGTTAACACTGAAGCTTTCTTT. Its translation: CASRVGSVNTEAFF.

This clonotype was seen ten or more times. The rearrangement joins TRBV7-9 to TRBJ1-2, with 7 bases identical to TRBD1. Germline CDR1 is SEHNR and CDR2 is FQNEAQ (reference sequence). This CDR3 comprises 16 residues. V dropped 4 bases and J dropped 4; count of bases not matched to a gene: 12. CDR3 amino acids: CASSSNSGQVGYGYTF. The CDR3 bases are TGTGCCAGCAGCTCCAACAGCGGACAGGTGGGCTATGGCTACACCTTC. The full variable domain, its missing parts supplied by reference TRBV7-9 and TRBJ1-2, is DTGVSQNPRHKITKRGQNVTFRCDPISEHNRLYWYRQTLGQGPEFLTYFQNEAQLEKSRLLSDRFSAERPKGSFSTLEIQRTEQGDSAMYLCASSSNSGQVGYGYTFGSGTRLTVV.

This clonotype was seen a handful of times. CDR3 nucleotide sequence: TGCAGTGCCAAGAGACAGGACAGACACACCGGGGAGCTGTTTTTT. Translation gives CSAKRQDRHTGELFF. V and J are TRBV20-1 and TRBJ2-2; a possible D gene is TRBD1 (6 bases). The ends were cut back, 6 bases at V and 3 bases at J, with 17 bases in the middle. CDR1 and CDR2 (germline): DFQATT, SNEGSKA (reference sequence). This CDR3 is 15 amino acids long.

The gene calls are TRBV12-3 or TRBV12-4 and TRBJ2-1; TRBD2 agrees at 8 bases. V was pared by 6 bases and J by 3 bases, with 7 bases of the junction left unmatched. The CDR3 contains 15 residues. CDR3 region: CASSWAGGNYNEQFF. CDR3 DNA: TGTGCCAGCAGCTGGGCGGGAGGCAACTACAATGAGCAGTTCTTC.

V and J are TRBV12-3 or TRBV12-4 and TRBJ2-3; tentatively, D is TRBD2 (6 bases). This CDR3 contains 15 residues. V gave up 3 bases and J gave up 0 bases, with 10 bases separating them. CDR3 bases: TGTGCCAGCAGTTTGATGGGAGGAAGCACAGATACGCAGTATTTT. Amino acids: CASSLMGGSTDTQYF.